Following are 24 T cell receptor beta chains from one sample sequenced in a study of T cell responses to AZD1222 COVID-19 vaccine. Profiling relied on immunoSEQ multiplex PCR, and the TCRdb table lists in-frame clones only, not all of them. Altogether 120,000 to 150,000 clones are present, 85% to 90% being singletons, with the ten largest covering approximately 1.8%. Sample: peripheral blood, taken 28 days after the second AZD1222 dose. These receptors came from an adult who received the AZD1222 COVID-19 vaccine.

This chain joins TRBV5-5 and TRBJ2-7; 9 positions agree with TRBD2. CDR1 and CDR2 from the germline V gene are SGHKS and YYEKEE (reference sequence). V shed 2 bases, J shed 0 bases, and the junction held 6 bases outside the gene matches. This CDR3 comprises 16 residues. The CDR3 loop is CASSFLLAGASYEQYF. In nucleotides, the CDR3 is TGTGCCAGCAGCTTCCTCTTAGCGGGAGCCTCCTACGAGCAGTACTTC.

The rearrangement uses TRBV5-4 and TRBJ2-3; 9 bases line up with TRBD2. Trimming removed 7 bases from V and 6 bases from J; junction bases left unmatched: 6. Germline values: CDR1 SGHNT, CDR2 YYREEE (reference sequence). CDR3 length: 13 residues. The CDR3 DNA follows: TGTGCCAGCCCGGGGCGGGGGGGTGATACGCAGTATTTT. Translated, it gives CASPGRGGDTQYF.

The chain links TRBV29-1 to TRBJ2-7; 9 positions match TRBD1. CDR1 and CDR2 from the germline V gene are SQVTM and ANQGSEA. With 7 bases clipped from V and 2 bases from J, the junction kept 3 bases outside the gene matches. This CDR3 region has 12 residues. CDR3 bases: TGCAGCGCCCGACAGGGGGCCTACGAGCAGTACTTC. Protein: CSARQGAYEQYF.

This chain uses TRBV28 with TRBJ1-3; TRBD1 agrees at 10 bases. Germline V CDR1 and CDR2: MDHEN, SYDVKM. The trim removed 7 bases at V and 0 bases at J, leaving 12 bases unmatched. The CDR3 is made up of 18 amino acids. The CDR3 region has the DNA TGTGCCAGCACCAAAGGGGCCGGACAGGGGGTCTCTGGAAACACCATATATTTT. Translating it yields CASTKGAGQGVSGNTIYF. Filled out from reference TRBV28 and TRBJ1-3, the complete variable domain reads DVKVTQSSRYLVKRTGEKVFLECVQDMDHENMFWYRQDPGLGLRLIYFSYDVKMKEKGDIPEGYSVSREKKERFSLILESASTNQTSMYLCASTKGAGQGVSGNTIYFGEGSWLTVV.

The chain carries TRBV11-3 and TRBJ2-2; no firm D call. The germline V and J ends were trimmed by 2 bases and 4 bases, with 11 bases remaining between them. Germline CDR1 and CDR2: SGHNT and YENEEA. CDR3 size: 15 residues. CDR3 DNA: TGTGCCAGCAGCTTACGTGGGGATGGCACCGGGGAGCTGTTTTTT. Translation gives CASSLRGDGTGELFF.

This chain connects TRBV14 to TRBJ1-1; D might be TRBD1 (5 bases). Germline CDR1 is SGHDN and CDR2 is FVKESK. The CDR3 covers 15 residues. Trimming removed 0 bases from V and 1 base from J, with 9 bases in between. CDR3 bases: TGTGCCAGCAGCCAAGACAACAGGAGGAACACTGAAGCTTTCTTT. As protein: CASSQDNRRNTEAFF.

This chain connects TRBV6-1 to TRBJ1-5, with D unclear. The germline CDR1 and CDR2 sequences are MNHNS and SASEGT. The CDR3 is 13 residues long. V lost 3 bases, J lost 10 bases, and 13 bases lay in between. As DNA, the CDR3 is TGTGCCAGCAGTGAGGGAGGGAATCGACCCCAGCATTTT. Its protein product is CASSEGGNRPQHF.

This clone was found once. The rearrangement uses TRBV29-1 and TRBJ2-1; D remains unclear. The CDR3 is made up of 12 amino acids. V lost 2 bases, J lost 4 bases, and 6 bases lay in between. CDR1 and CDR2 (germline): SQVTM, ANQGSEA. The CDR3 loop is CSVEQRYNEQFF. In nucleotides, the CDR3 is TGCAGCGTTGAACAGAGATACAATGAGCAGTTCTTC.

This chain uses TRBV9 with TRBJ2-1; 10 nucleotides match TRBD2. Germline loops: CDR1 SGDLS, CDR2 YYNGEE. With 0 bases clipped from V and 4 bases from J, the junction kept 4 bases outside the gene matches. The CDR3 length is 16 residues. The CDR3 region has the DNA TGTGCCAGCAGCGTAGCTTCTAGCGGGGGTTACAATGAGCAGTTCTTC. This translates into CASSVASSGGYNEQFF.

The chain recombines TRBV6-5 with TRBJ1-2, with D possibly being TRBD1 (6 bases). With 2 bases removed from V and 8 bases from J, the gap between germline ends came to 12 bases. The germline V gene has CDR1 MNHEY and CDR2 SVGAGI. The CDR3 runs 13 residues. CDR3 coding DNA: TGTGCCAGCAGTTACCGGCAGGGGAGCGGCTACACCTTC. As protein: CASSYRQGSGYTF.

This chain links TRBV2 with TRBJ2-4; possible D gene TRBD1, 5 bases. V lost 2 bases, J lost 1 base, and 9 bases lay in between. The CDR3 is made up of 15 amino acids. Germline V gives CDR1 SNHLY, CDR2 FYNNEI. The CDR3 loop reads CASSEWGDAKNIQYF. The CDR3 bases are TGTGCCAGCAGTGAATGGGGCGATGCCAAAAACATTCAGTACTTC. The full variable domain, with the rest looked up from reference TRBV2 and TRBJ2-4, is EPEVTQTPSHQVTQMGQEVILRCVPISNHLYFYWYRQILGQKVEFLVSFYNNEISEKSEIFDDQFSVERPDGSNFTLKIRSTKLEDSAMYFCASSEWGDAKNIQYFGAGTRLSVL.

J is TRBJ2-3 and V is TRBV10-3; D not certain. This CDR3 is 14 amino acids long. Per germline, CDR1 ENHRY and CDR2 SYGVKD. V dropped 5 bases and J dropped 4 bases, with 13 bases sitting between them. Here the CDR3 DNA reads TGTGCCATCAGTAACGGACCCCAGCCAGATACGCAGTATTTT. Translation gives CAISNGPQPDTQYF.

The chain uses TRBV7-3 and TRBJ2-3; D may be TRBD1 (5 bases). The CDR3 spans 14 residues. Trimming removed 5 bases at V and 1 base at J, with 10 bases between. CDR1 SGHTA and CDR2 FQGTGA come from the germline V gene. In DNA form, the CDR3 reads TGTGCCAGCAGCCCACAGGTGGGCACAGATACGCAGTATTTT. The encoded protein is CASSPQVGTDTQYF.

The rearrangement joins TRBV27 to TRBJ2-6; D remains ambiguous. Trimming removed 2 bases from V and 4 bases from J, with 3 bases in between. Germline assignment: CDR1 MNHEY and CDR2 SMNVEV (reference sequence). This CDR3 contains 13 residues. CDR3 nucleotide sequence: TGTGCCAGCAGTTTAAGAGGGGCCAACGTCCTGACTTTC. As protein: CASSLRGANVLTF.

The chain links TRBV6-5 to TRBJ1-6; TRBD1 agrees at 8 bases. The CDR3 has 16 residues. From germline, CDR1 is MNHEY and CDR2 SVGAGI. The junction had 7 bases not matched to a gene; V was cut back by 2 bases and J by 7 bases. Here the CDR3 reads CASSYGDRRFNSPLHF. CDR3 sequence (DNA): TGTGCCAGCAGTTACGGGGACAGGAGGTTCAATTCACCCCTCCACTTT.

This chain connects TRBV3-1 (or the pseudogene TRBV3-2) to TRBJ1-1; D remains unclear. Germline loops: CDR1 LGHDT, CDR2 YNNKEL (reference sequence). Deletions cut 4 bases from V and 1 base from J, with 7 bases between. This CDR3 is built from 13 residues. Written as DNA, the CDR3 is TGTGCCAGCAGCCCCCAGGCGAACACTGAAGCTTTCTTT. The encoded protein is CASSPQANTEAFF.

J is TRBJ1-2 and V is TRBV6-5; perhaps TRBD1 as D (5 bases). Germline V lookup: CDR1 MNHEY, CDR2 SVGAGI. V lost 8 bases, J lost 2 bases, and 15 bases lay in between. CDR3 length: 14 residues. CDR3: CASQIQGRNYGYTF. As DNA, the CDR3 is TGTGCCAGCCAAATTCAGGGACGCAACTATGGCTACACCTTC.

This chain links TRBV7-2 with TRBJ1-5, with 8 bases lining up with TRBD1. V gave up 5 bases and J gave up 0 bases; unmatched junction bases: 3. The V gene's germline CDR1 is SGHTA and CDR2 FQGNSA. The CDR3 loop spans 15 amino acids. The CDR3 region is CASSLQGGSNQPQHF. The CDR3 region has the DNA TGTGCCAGCAGCCTACAGGGGGGTAGCAATCAGCCCCAGCATTTT.

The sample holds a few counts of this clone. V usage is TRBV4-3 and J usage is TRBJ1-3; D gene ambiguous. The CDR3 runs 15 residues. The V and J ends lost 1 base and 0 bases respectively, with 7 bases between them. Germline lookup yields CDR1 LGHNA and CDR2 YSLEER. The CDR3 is CASSQVWSSGNTIYF. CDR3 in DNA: TGCGCCAGCAGCCAAGTTTGGAGCTCTGGAAACACCATATATTTT.

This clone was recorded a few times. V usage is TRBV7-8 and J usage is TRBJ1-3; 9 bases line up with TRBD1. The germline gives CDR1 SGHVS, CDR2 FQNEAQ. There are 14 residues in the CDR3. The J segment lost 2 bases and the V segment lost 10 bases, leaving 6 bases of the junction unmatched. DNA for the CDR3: TGTGCCACCTCACAGGGGGCAGCTGGAAACACCATATATTTT. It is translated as CATSQGAAGNTIYF.

The DNA of the CDR3 is TGTGCCAGCAGCCAATCAACCGGGACAGGGGGCCCCTATGGCTACACCTTC. Translated, it gives CASSQSTGTGGPYGYTF. The V gene is TRBV14, the J gene TRBJ1-2, with 12 bases aligning to TRBD1. Looked up from germline, CDR1 is SGHDN and CDR2 is FVKESK. With V trimmed by 2 bases and J by 4 bases, 8 bases remained unmatched. This CDR3 spans 17 amino acids.

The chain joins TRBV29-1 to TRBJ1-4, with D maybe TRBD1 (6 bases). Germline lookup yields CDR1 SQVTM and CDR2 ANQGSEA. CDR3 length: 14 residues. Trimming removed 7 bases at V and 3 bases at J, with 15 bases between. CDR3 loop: CSALGGESNEKLFF. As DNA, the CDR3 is TGCAGCGCCTTAGGGGGGGAATCTAATGAAAAACTGTTTTTT.

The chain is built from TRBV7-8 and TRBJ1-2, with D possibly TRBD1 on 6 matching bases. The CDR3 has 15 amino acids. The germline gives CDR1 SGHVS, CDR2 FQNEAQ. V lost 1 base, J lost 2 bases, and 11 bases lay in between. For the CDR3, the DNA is TGTGCCAGCAGCTTAGGGGCCGGGACAAACTATGGCTACACCTTC. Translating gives CASSLGAGTNYGYTF.

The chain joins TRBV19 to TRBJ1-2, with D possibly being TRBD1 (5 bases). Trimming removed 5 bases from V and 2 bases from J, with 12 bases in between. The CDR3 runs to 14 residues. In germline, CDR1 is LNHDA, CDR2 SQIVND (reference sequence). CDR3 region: CASSLHGGNYGYTF. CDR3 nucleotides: TGTGCCAGTAGTCTCCACGGGGGAAACTATGGCTACACCTTC.